This T cell receptor beta chain was found in a study of blood T cell repertoires in COVID-19 (dated by TCRdb to 2018 to 2021). Background on the whole study: Samples covering the acute and convalescent phases of COVID-19 were provided by collaborators in the United States, Italy and Spain. The material from the prospective study consisted of cDNA or gDNA derived from T cells, B-cell-depleted T cells, or PBMCs. The dataset comprised deeply sampled blood TCRbeta repertoires from subjects exposed to, actively infected with, or recovered from COVID-19. The repertoires were released in a freely available public database intended as a resource for research on the immune response to SARS-CoV-2. The samples were drawn from two sources: the first 160 participants of the ongoing ImmuneRACE study, and approximately 1,300 subjects contributed by 6 global collaborators. A de-identified subject ID, COVID-19 status, age in years and sex were almost always included in the sample metadata. HLA class I and class II types, where available, came from metadata supplied by the sample provider rather than from assay-based typing.

What the work shows at the level of the full study, not this receptor alone: The quantity of clinical and demographic metadata differed by source and by participant and was supplied without curation.

The germline V gene specifies MNHNS as CDR1 and SASEGT as CDR2. The CDR3, from cysteine to phenylalanine, totals 14 residues. Just the 42-base CDR3 DNA is kept, in frame starting at base 1. From V the trimming removes 6 bases and from J it removes 2 bases, while the gene matches leave 4 bases of the junction unaccounted for. Whole blood was collected in K2EDTA tubes by collaborating institutions according to the institutions' own protocols. For TCRbeta analysis, collaborators shipped samples as frozen whole blood, isolated PBMCs, or DNA extracted from either of those sample types. The immunoSEQ Assay, a bias-controlled multiplex PCR, was used to amplify TCRbeta CDR3 regions from genomic DNA. Per the source publication's procedure: The number of nucleated cells in each sample was estimated from the amplification of reference gene primers within the assay. To quantify the absolute abundance of each unique TCRbeta CDR3 rearrangement, sequence reads were collapsed and filtered. Productive Simpson clonality was computed per sample as the square root of Simpson's diversity index over productive rearrangements. TCRdb took over this immuneACCESS table, retaining in-frame rearrangements with V and J assigned. Such tables are incomplete; in checked studies, under half of the missing clones stem from an unresolved V gene, and the remainder is unexplained. The V and J calls and clone size come from that table; D and trimming were worked out from the DNA. Present in this sample are 300,000 to 400,000 clones, around 87% of which were seen just once. The ten largest make up 1% of the sample.

This clone was detected only a few times. The target of this receptor is not known. No much larger clonotype is one base removed from it; base qualities were not supplied. This receptor was obtained from a man aged 45-65 years with active or convalescent COVID-19. Sample: peripheral blood. The chain employs TRBV6-1 and TRBJ1-5, with 7 bases in between that match TRBD1. The CDR3 has the sequence CASRPGTGNQPQHF. The base sequence is TGTGCCAGCAGACCCGGGACAGGCAATCAGCCCCAGCATTTT.